This T cell receptor (beta chain) was sequenced for a study of T-cell reconstitution after alpha-beta-depleted transplantation in children. Germline assignment: CDR1 SGHTA and CDR2 FQGNSA. Trimming took 2 bases from V and 5 from J; bases not matched to a gene: 4. The CDR3 is 15 amino acids. Preparation of the TCRbeta library involved a method that used unique molecular identifiers. One entry per CDR3 protein results from TCRdb running MiXCR on the PCR reads. The table has over 550,000 distinct CDR3 sequences, roughly a tenth seen once; the top ten hold 4% to 5%. This TCR was sampled from a human donor who donated a stem cell graft to a child with acute myeloid leukemia. Material: PBMCs from the stem cell graft donor, obtained from the stem cell graft. V usage is TRBV7-2 and J usage is TRBJ1-4; 8 bases align to TRBD1. The CDR3 spells CASSLSGGFNEKLFF. CDR3 nucleotide sequence: TGTGCCAGCAGCTTATCAGGGGGCTTCAATGAAAAACTGTTTTTT.